This T cell receptor beta chain was sequenced for a study of T cells in Graves' hyperthyroidism and ophthalmopathy. About the research overall: Blood was drawn when the patient was first diagnosed and still untreated. The study, taken as a whole, reports: Blood also contained most expanded thyroid clonotypes above 0.001.

On this clonotype: Its cognate antigen is unknown.

RNA transcripts gave rise to amplified TCR beta CDR3 regions. A first-round RT-PCR of the TCR CDR3 used the HTBI primer set. TCRdb independently ran MiXCR on the multiplex PCR reads; one entry per CDR3 protein. The data hold 300,000 to 450,000 distinct CDR3 sequences, with 18% observed a single time. This CDR3 has 17 residues. V shed 0 bases and J 3 bases; nucleotides not matched to a gene: 8. Germline V CDR1 and CDR2: MGHRA, YSYEKL. Sequencing input: blood. The clonotype was recovered from a young man with Graves' ophthalmopathy. V usage is TRBV4-1 and J usage is TRBJ2-3; 8 nucleotides line up with TRBD2. The CDR3 nucleotides are TGCGCCAGCAGCCAAGATCTACGCGCGGGGGGTACAGATACGCAGTATTTT. Protein: CASSQDLRAGGTDTQYF.